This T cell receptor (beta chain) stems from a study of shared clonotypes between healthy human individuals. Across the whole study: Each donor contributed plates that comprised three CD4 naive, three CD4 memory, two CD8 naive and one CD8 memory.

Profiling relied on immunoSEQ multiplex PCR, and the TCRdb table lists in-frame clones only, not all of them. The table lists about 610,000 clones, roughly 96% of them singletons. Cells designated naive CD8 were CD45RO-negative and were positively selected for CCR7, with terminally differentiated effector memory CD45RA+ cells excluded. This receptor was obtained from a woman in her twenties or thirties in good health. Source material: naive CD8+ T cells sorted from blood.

CDR3 residues: CASVVRDTEAFF. Written as DNA, the CDR3 is TGTGCCAGCGTCGTGAGGGACACTGAAGCTTTCTTT. The V gene is TRBV2, the J gene TRBJ1-1; no clear D gene. V shed 8 bases and J shed 3 bases, with 10 bases lying between them. The CDR3 consists of 12 residues. In germline, CDR1 is SNHLY, CDR2 FYNNEI.